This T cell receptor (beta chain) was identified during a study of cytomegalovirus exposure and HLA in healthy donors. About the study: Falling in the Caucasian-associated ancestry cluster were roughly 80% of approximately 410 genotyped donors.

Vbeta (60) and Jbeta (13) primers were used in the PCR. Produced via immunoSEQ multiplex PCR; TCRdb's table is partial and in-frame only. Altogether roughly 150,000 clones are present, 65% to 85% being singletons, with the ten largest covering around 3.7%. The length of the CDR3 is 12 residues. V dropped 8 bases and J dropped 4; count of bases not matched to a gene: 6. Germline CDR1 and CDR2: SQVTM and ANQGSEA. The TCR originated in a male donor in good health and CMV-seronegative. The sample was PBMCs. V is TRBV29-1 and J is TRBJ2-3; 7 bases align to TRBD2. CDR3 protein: CSIKRGPDTQYF. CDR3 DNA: TGCAGCATCAAGCGGGGCCCAGATACGCAGTATTTT.